A selection of T cell receptor beta chains follows, all from one sample in a study of prognosis after radiotherapy for stage I lung cancer. TCRdb redid the calling of the multiplex PCR reads with MiXCR, one entry per CDR3 protein. The sample contains about 27,000 distinct CDR3 sequences, roughly 30% of which appear only once. The sample was PBMCs, taken before or after stereotactic body radiation therapy (not recorded which). The receptors originated from a donor at least 50 years old with non-small cell lung cancer. The CDR3 runs from the conserved cysteine through the conserved F or W. Size tells how often a clone was seen (once, few, many) or the class of an expanded clone, and some rows leave it out.

V gene	J gene	clone size	CDR3 protein
TRBV25-1	TRBJ2-3	many	CASTQITGSGTDTQYF
TRBV6-5	TRBJ2-7	-	CASSYSSSREMGEQYF
TRBV5-6	TRBJ2-6	many	CASSRERSGANVLTF
TRBV29-1	TRBJ1-4	many	CSVRTVQPFGEKLFF
TRBV7-3	TRBJ2-3	many	CASSPQVVTDTQYF
TRBV3-1	TRBJ2-7	many	CASSLGQGFYEQYF
TRBV7-9	TRBJ2-7	many	CASSPWGGASYEQYF
TRBV4-1	TRBJ2-2	-	CASSPLPITSSGELFF
TRBV10-2	TRBJ2-3	many	CASSPTLSGPSTDTQYF
TRBV20-1	TRBJ2-1	-	CSAWPGINEQFF
TRBV5-1	TRBJ2-3	many	CASSWGGQSTDTQYF
TRBV2	TRBJ2-6	many	CASRINSGANVLTF
TRBV20-1	TRBJ1-2	many	CSASKTNYGYTF
TRBV6-1	TRBJ2-7	many	CATGSFSYEQYF
TRBV20-1	TRBJ1-1	many	CRTTEPRTGRTEAFF
TRBV6-4	TRBJ2-1	many	CASSYRDPRGQFF
TRBV28	TRBJ2-3	many	CASSRTGFPDTQYF